This is a list of T cell receptor beta chains from one sample in a study of blood T cell repertoires in COVID-19. Assay: immunoSEQ multiplex PCR; the TCRdb copy retains only in-frame clones and omits some. Of around 250,000 clones listed, 86% are singletons. The sequencing sample was made of peripheral blood. The receptors derive from a young woman with active or convalescent COVID-19. Each CDR3 is given with its conserved first and last residue. The D gene is left open where the match is weak. Clone size is given for some rows only: seen once, a few or many times, or a class if the clone is expanded.

j_gene: TRBJ1-1
d_gene: .
abundance: .
v_gene: TRBV5-1
CDR3aa: CASSTRDNTEAFF
CDR3nt: TGCGCCAGCAGCACCCGGGATAACACTGAAGCTTTCTTT

j_gene: TRBJ2-5
d_gene: .
abundance: .
v_gene: TRBV7-9
CDR3aa: CASSATQETQYF
CDR3nt: TGTGCCAGCAGCGCAACACAAGAGACCCAGTACTTC

j_gene: TRBJ1-5
d_gene: .
abundance: .
v_gene: TRBV19
CDR3aa: CASSRAGGYSNQPQHF
CDR3nt: TGTGCCAGTAGTAGGGCGGGAGGCTATAGCAATCAGCCCCAGCATTTT

j_gene: TRBJ2-1
d_gene: .
abundance: .
v_gene: TRBV24-1
CDR3aa: CATSVTGEYNEQFF
CDR3nt: TGTGCCACCAGTGTGACGGGGGAATACAATGAGCAGTTCTTC

j_gene: TRBJ1-6
d_gene: .
abundance: once
v_gene: TRBV28
CDR3aa: CASRGGENSPLHF
CDR3nt: TGTGCCAGCCGGGGGGGGGAAAATTCACCCCTCCACTTT

j_gene: TRBJ2-6
d_gene: .
abundance: .
v_gene: TRBV5-1
CDR3aa: CASSLYTGANVLTF
CDR3nt: TGCGCCAGCAGCTTGTACACTGGGGCCAACGTCCTGACTTTC

j_gene: TRBJ1-1
d_gene: .
abundance: few
v_gene: TRBV7-9
CDR3aa: CASSGNRVGDTEAFF
CDR3nt: TGTGCCAGCAGCGGGAACAGGGTAGGGGACACTGAAGCTTTCTTT

j_gene: TRBJ2-7
d_gene: TRBD2
abundance: once
v_gene: TRBV5-6
CDR3aa: CASSSRPLAAGSYEQYF
CDR3nt: TGTGCCAGCAGCTCAAGACCACTAGCGGCGGGGTCCTACGAGCAGTACTTC

j_gene: TRBJ1-5
d_gene: .
abundance: few
v_gene: TRBV5-5
CDR3aa: CASSLGGSPQPQHF
CDR3nt: TGTGCCAGCAGCTTGGGAGGGTCACCTCAGCCCCAGCATTTT

j_gene: TRBJ2-3
d_gene: TRBD2
abundance: .
v_gene: TRBV7-2
CDR3aa: CASSFTSGGFTDTQYF
CDR3nt: TGTGCCAGCAGCTTTACTAGCGGGGGATTCACAGATACGCAGTATTTT

j_gene: TRBJ1-2
d_gene: .
abundance: .
v_gene: TRBV23-1
CDR3aa: CASSLSITGPNYGYTF
CDR3nt: TGCGCCAGCAGTCTATCAATCACAGGCCCTAACTATGGCTACACCTTC

j_gene: TRBJ1-1
d_gene: .
abundance: .
v_gene: TRBV6-2/TRBV6-3
CDR3aa: CASSYTDSTEAFF
CDR3nt: TGTGCCAGCAGTTACACGGACAGCACTGAAGCTTTCTTT

j_gene: TRBJ1-4
d_gene: .
abundance: .
v_gene: TRBV5-5
CDR3aa: CASSFKGAFNEKLFF
CDR3nt: TGTGCCAGCAGCTTTAAAGGGGCTTTTAATGAAAAACTGTTTTTT

j_gene: TRBJ1-6
d_gene: .
abundance: .
v_gene: TRBV6-5
CDR3aa: CASRAGVGSPLHF
CDR3nt: TGTGCCAGCAGAGCAGGGGTCGGGTCACCCCTCCACTTT

j_gene: TRBJ2-3
d_gene: .
abundance: .
v_gene: TRBV7-3
CDR3aa: CASSQGGDTQYF
CDR3nt: TGTGCCAGCAGCCAGGGTGGTGATACGCAGTATTTT

j_gene: TRBJ1-2
d_gene: TRBD1
abundance: few
v_gene: TRBV12-3/TRBV12-4
CDR3aa: CASRSTGGEGYTF
CDR3nt: TGTGCCAGCAGGTCGACAGGGGGCGAAGGCTACACCTTC

j_gene: TRBJ2-1
d_gene: .
abundance: .
v_gene: TRBV2
CDR3aa: CASSKASNEQFF
CDR3nt: TGTGCCAGCAGCAAAGCTAGCAATGAGCAGTTCTTC

j_gene: TRBJ1-6
d_gene: TRBD1
abundance: .
v_gene: TRBV6-4
CDR3aa: CASRGTVPF
CDR3nt: TGTGCCAGCAGGGGGACAGTGCCGTTT

j_gene: TRBJ1-1
d_gene: TRBD1
abundance: .
v_gene: TRBV6-5
CDR3aa: CASSLSVTGAEAFF
CDR3nt: TGTGCCAGCAGCCTCTCGGTTACAGGGGCTGAAGCTTTCTTT

j_gene: TRBJ1-1
d_gene: TRBD1
abundance: .
v_gene: TRBV7-9
CDR3aa: CASSTNRDRGREAFF
CDR3nt: TGTGCCAGCAGCACCAACCGGGACAGGGGGCGGGAAGCTTTCTTT

j_gene: TRBJ2-4
d_gene: .
abundance: few
v_gene: TRBV15
CDR3aa: CATSSPGATGKNIQYF
CDR3nt: TGTGCCACCAGCAGCCCGGGAGCTACTGGCAAAAACATTCAGTACTTC

j_gene: TRBJ2-7
d_gene: TRBD2
abundance: once
v_gene: TRBV6-2/TRBV6-3
CDR3aa: CASSTLAGGRPYEQYF
CDR3nt: TGTGCCAGCAGTACCCTAGCGGGGGGCCGACCCTACGAGCAGTACTTC

j_gene: TRBJ1-6
d_gene: TRBD1
abundance: .
v_gene: TRBV7-2
CDR3aa: CASSLGQGASNSPLHF
CDR3nt: TGTGCCAGCAGCTTAGGACAGGGGGCTAGTAATTCACCCCTCCACTTT

j_gene: TRBJ1-3
d_gene: .
abundance: .
v_gene: TRBV5-1
CDR3aa: CASSLGGTGNTIYF
CDR3nt: TGCGCCAGCAGCTTAGGAGGGACTGGAAACACCATATATTTT

j_gene: TRBJ2-7
d_gene: .
abundance: .
v_gene: TRBV9
CDR3aa: CASSVGGHGGSEQYF
CDR3nt: TGTGCCAGCAGCGTAGGAGGGCATGGTGGATCGGAGCAGTACTTC

j_gene: TRBJ2-3
d_gene: .
abundance: .
v_gene: TRBV7-9
CDR3aa: CASPRAGLLTDTQYF
CDR3nt: TGTGCCAGCCCACGGGCAGGGCTACTCACAGATACGCAGTATTTT

j_gene: TRBJ1-4
d_gene: .
abundance: .
v_gene: TRBV30
CDR3aa: CAWSGTELEKLFF
CDR3nt: TGTGCCTGGAGTGGGACAGAACTTGAAAAACTGTTTTTT

j_gene: TRBJ2-6
d_gene: .
abundance: .
v_gene: TRBV5-1
CDR3aa: CASSLVRGSSGANVLTF
CDR3nt: TGCGCCAGCAGCTTGGTCAGGGGAAGCTCTGGGGCCAACGTCCTGACTTTC